This T cell receptor beta chain came from a study of cytomegalovirus exposure and HLA in healthy donors. Study at large: Assignment to the Caucasian-associated ancestry cluster applied to about 80% of the approximately 400 genotyped donors.

A multiplex PCR was run with 60 Vbeta primers and 13 Jbeta primers. Libraries were prepared by immunoSEQ multiplex PCR; TCRdb keeps only in-frame clonotypes and omits some of them. This sample has about 140,000 clones; around 73% occur once, and the top ten carry about 1.6%. Study-wide results and limits: Because they were indistinguishable, some V segments, including TRBV6-2 and TRBV6-3, were excluded. In a later analysis, TCR association rates varied by HLA locus: DRB1 most, HLA-C fewest. Within an earlier analysis, most TCR beta V segments proved productive either about 87% or about 30% of the time.

This CDR3 is 14 amino acids long. Germline V gene sequence: CDR1 SGDLS, CDR2 YYNGEE. Trimming took off 3 bases at V and 3 bases at J, with 11 bases between the two ends. In this sample, this clone turned up a few times. What it recognizes is unknown. The genes are TRBV9 and TRBJ2-3; a weak D match, TRBD2 (6 bases). The source of this sequence is a female donor in good health and CMV-seronegative. Material: PBMCs. CDR3 amino acids: CASSAGGWTDTQYF. CDR3 DNA: TGTGCCAGCAGCGCCGGAGGGTGGACAGATACGCAGTATTTT.